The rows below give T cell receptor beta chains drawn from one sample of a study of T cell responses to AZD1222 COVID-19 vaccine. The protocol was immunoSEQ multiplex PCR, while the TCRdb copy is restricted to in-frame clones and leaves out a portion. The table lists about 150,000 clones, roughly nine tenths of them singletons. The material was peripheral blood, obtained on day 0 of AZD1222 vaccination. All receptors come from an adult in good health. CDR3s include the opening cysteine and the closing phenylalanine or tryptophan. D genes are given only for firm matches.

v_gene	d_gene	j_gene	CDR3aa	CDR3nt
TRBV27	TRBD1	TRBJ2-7	CASSQDRGFYEQYF	TGTGCCAGCAGCCAGGACAGGGGATTCTACGAGCAGTACTTC
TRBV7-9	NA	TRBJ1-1	CASSFPVNTEAFF	TGTGCCAGCAGCTTCCCGGTGAACACTGAAGCTTTCTTT
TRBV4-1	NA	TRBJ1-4	CASSQEGRANEKLFF	TGCGCCAGCAGCCAAGAGGGCCGGGCTAATGAAAAACTGTTTTTT
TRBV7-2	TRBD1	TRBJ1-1	CASSLGQGVMNTEAFF	TGTGCCAGCAGCTTAGGACAGGGGGTCATGAACACTGAAGCTTTCTTT
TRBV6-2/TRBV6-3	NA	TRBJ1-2	CASSVAAGLGYTF	TGTGCCAGCAGCGTAGCTGCGGGGCTTGGCTACACCTTC
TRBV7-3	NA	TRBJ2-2	CASSPGVSGELFF	TGTGCCAGCAGCCCGGGGGTGTCCGGGGAGCTGTTTTTT
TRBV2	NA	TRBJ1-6	CASSDEGNSPLHF	TGTGCCAGCAGTGACGAGGGCAATTCACCCCTCCACTTT
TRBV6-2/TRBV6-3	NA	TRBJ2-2	CASSQTISNTGELFF	TGTGCCAGCAGCCAGACGATTTCGAACACCGGGGAGCTGTTTTTT
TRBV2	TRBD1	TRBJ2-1	CASSLGDRVVFF	TGTGCCAGCAGCCTGGGGGACAGGGTAGTGTTCTTC
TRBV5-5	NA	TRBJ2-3	CASSPSGARTDTQYF	TGTGCCAGCAGCCCTTCGGGAGCTAGGACAGATACGCAGTATTTT
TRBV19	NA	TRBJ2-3	CASSLRSDTQYF	TGTGCCAGTAGCCTCAGATCAGATACGCAGTATTTT
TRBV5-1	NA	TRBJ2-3	CASSPLQLAGLKSTDTQYF	TGCGCCAGCAGCCCTCTCCAGTTGGCGGGGCTAAAAAGCACAGATACGCAGTATTTT
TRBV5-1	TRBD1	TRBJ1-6	CASRTGGFNSPLHF	TGCGCCAGCAGAACAGGGGGCTTTAATTCACCCCTCCACTTT
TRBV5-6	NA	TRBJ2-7	CASSLFVLGVRYEQYF	TGTGCCAGCAGCTTGTTTGTGTTGGGGGTAAGATACGAGCAGTACTTC
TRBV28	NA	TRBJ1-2	CATLSGKIYGYTF	TGTGCCACCTTGTCAGGGAAGATCTATGGCTACACCTTC
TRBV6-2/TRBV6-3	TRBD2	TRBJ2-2	CASSLLAGVTGELFF	TGTGCCAGCAGTTTACTAGCGGGAGTAACCGGGGAGCTGTTTTTT